The T cell receptor beta chain under discussion was sequenced for a study of T cells in Graves' hyperthyroidism and ophthalmopathy. Amplification of TCR beta CDR3 regions used RNA as the template. In the first-round RT-PCR of the TCR CDR3, the HTBI primer set was used. TCRdb reprocessed the multiplex PCR reads via MiXCR and lists one record per CDR3 protein. The sample includes about 720,000 distinct CDR3 sequences, 16% of them seen just once. Over 18 months, lack of ophthalmopathy progression marked Graves' hyperthyroidism as stable. Germline CDR1 and CDR2: MNHNY and SVGAGI (reference sequence). The CDR3 loop spans 14 amino acids. Trimming took 0 bases from V and 3 from J; bases not matched to a gene: 2. This clonotype was seen only a few times.

V gene TRBV6-6 combines with J gene TRBJ2-7; TRBD1 aligns across 7 bases. Sequencing used blood. The sequence was collected from a man between 18 and 35 years old with Graves' hyperthyroidism. The CDR3 DNA reads as TGTGCCAGCAGTTACTCCTACAGGGGCTACGAGCAGTACTTC. Translation gives CASSYSYRGYEQYF.